Below, one TCR beta chain is given with its context. This entry comes from a study of blood T cell repertoires in COVID-19. Study as a whole: Donors in the United States, Italy and Spain gave samples during acute or convalescent COVID-19.

Trimming took 3 bases from V and 1 from J; bases not matched to a gene: 8. CDR3 length equals 16 residues. Germline V gives CDR1 MGHRA, CDR2 YSYEKL. Some clones are missing from TCRdb's copy, which holds only in-frame ones; the method was immunoSEQ multiplex PCR. The table records around 110,000 clones, roughly 75% of them present only once. The origin of this receptor is a man aged 60 to 69 with active or convalescent COVID-19. This sequence joins TRBV4-1 and TRBJ1-2; 7 positions agree with TRBD1. Sample: peripheral blood. The DNA of the CDR3 is TGCGCCAGCAGCCACCCATCGGGGACAGATAACTATGGCTACACCTTC. It codes for CASSHPSGTDNYGYTF.